The clone carrying this TCR beta chain occurred once. These data come from a study of OX40 agonist ivuxolimab in advanced cancers. The cohort excluded patients with autoimmune disease history or systemic immunosuppression. CDR3 length equals 15 residues. The trim removed 3 bases at V and 6 bases at J, leaving 7 bases unmatched. Germline values: CDR1 SGDLS, CDR2 YYNGEE. The repertoire was sequenced with immunoSEQ multiplex PCR; TCRdb's copy has only in-frame clones and lacks some. Found here are fewer than 95,000 clones, 75% to 90% of them singletons; the top ten hold less than 8%. This sequence originates from an adult with an advanced solid tumor such as melanoma, head and neck, liver or kidney cancer. The material was CD4+ or CD8+ T cells sorted from blood, obtained in a trial of the OX40 agonist ivuxolimab. The V gene is TRBV9, the J gene TRBJ2-3; 10 nucleotides match TRBD2. In DNA, the CDR3 is TGTGCCAGCAGCGCCTCTAGCGGGAGTTCGGATACGCAGTATTTT. It specifies CASSASSGSSDTQYF.